This T cell receptor (beta chain) was sequenced in a study of tumor-infiltrating lymphocytes in primary liver carcinoma. About the study: Subjects consisted of male and female patients aged 30 to 69 years.

Extraction of RNA together with DNA used 20-30 mg of unsorted bulk tissue. Study-wide results and caveats: Top-250-clone fractions were significantly higher in tumors than in blood (p = 0.039).

Concerning this clonotype: Its antigen is as yet unknown. The junction departs from germline at one end; a sequencing error may be responsible.

Per germline, CDR1 MNHEY and CDR2 SVGEGT. This CDR3 is 13 amino acids long. Making TCR beta cDNA involved around 510 ng total RNA and a constant-region primer. ARM-PCR, slightly modified, supplied the TCR beta libraries through three nested multiplex PCR rounds. The study ran its first two PCR rounds for 9 to 10 cycles each, using TRBV1-TRBV30 forward primers and a C-beta reverse primer. TCRdb ran MiXCR on the multiplex PCR reads and lists one entry per CDR3 protein. The top ten hold 35% to 40% of the sample, which has 35,000 to 40,000 distinct CDR3 sequences, about 75% seen once. This sequence joins TRBV6-2 or TRBV6-3 and TRBJ2-1; the D gene could be TRBD1 or TRBD2 (5 bases each). The sequenced material came from tumor-adjacent normal liver tissue. This TCR was sampled from a man between 35 and 55 years old with primary liver carcinoma and hepatitis B virus infection. In nucleotides, the CDR3 is TGTGCCAGCTGCTGGGACGGTTACAATGTGCAGTTCTTC. It translates to CASCWDGYNVQFF.